The 20 T cell receptor beta chains below were found in one sample sequenced in a study of radiotherapy plus CTLA-4 blockade in lung cancer. TCRdb's copy holds only in-frame clones and misses some; the assay was immunoSEQ multiplex PCR. Of some 110,000 clones listed, about 83% are singletons. Sequenced here: peripheral blood, sampled from a patient treated with radiotherapy plus ipilimumab. The receptor source for this set is a human donor with non-small cell lung cancer who had a partial response to radiotherapy plus ipilimumab.

This rearrangement joins TRBV14 to TRBJ2-7; TRBD2 might be the D (5 bases). Germline V gene sequence: CDR1 SGHDN, CDR2 FVKESK. The CDR3 is 15 amino acids. Trimming cost V 9 bases and J 0 bases, with 18 bases left between them. In DNA, the CDR3 is TGTGCCAGATTCCTGAGGACTGCCTCCTCCTACGAGCAGTACGTC. Protein product: CARFLRTASSYEQYV.

V usage is TRBV5-1 and J usage is TRBJ1-5; D perhaps matches TRBD1 (5 bases). This CDR3 contains 14 residues. The V end was cut by 2 bases, the J end by 6 bases, with 12 bases between. The germline CDR1 and CDR2 sequences are SGHRS and YFSETQ. CDR3 protein: CASSLGEQGQPQHF. CDR3 nucleotides: TGCGCCAGCAGCTTAGGAGAGCAGGGTCAGCCCCAGCATTTT.

The chain joins TRBV28 to TRBJ1-3; D remains ambiguous. V shed 7 bases and J shed 2 bases, with 9 bases lying between them. The V gene's germline CDR1 is MDHEN and CDR2 SYDVKM. The CDR3 is made up of 13 amino acids. Here the CDR3 reads CASTRETGNTIYF. CDR3 nucleotide sequence: TGTGCCAGCACCCGGGAAACTGGAAACACCATATATTTT.

V is TRBV19 and J is TRBJ2-2; the D is unclear. This CDR3 comprises 13 residues. Trimming pared 1 base from V and 6 bases from J, leaving 6 bases between. The V gene's germline CDR1 is LNHDA and CDR2 SQIVND (reference sequence). The CDR3 is CASSIGLPGELFF. CDR3 nucleotides: TGTGCCAGTAGTATAGGTCTACCCGGGGAGCTGTTTTTT.

The sample holds a few counts of this clone. The chain combines TRBV18 with TRBJ1-1; D uncertain. Trimming stripped 3 bases from V and 4 bases from J, with 15 bases between. The CDR3 totals 15 residues. Per the germline V gene, CDR1 is KGHSH and CDR2 is LQKENI. The CDR3 nucleotides are TGTGCCAGCTCACCTCAAGGAGGGTTACCCACTGAAGCTTTCTTT. It translates to CASSPQGGLPTEAFF.

This clone was seen a few times. The V call is TRBV28, the J call TRBJ1-1; 7 positions agree with TRBD1. CDR3 length: 11 residues. CDR1 is MDHEN and CDR2 is SYDVKM in the germline V gene. The V gene end was trimmed by 4 bases and the J gene end by 8 bases; junction bases not matched to a gene: 1. This chain's CDR3 is CASSYRGEAFF. CDR3 nucleotides: TGTGCCAGCAGTTACAGGGGCGAAGCTTTCTTT.

V and J are TRBV19 and TRBJ1-5; D call uncertain. The V gene's germline CDR1 is LNHDA and CDR2 SQIVND (reference sequence). Trimming stripped 1 base from V and 9 bases from J, with 10 bases between. The CDR3 is made up of 13 amino acids. Here the CDR3 DNA reads TGTGCCAGTAGTATAGTGGCCGGCGGGCCCCAGCATTTT. Encoded protein: CASSIVAGGPQHF.

The chain recombines TRBV19 with TRBJ2-2, with TRBD2 matching over 9 bases. Unmatched junction bases numbered 9, after V lost 3 bases and J lost 1 base. There are 18 residues in the CDR3. CDR1 and CDR2 from the germline V gene are LNHDA and SQIVND (reference sequence). The CDR3 DNA follows: TGTGCCAGTAGTATCGGCCGAAGACTAGCGGAGAACACCGGGGAGCTGTTTTTT. Translated: CASSIGRRLAENTGELFF.

This clone was picked up a small number of times. V usage is TRBV6-5 and J usage is TRBJ1-5, with D unresolved. Per germline, CDR1 MNHEY and CDR2 SVGAGI. The CDR3 runs 14 residues. V lost 7 bases, J lost 0 bases, and 10 bases lay in between. The CDR3 sequence: CASNQENSNQPQHF. CDR3 DNA sequence: TGTGCCAGCAATCAGGAAAATAGCAATCAGCCCCAGCATTTT.

The genes are TRBV5-5 and TRBJ2-7, with 15 bases matching TRBD2. CDR1 and CDR2 from the germline V gene are SGHKS and YYEKEE (reference sequence). V dropped 3 bases and J dropped 0; count of bases not matched to a gene: 13. The CDR3 has 20 residues. The CDR3 sequence: CASSSRGLAGGLANSYEQYF. DNA of the CDR3: TGTGCCAGCAGCTCGCGTGGACTAGCGGGAGGGCTAGCCAACTCCTACGAGCAGTACTTC.

The chain couples TRBV6-6 to TRBJ2-7, with D possibly being TRBD2 (6 bases). This CDR3 has 15 amino acids. Germline V gene sequence: CDR1 MNHNY, CDR2 SVGAGI (reference sequence). Deletions cut 6 bases from V and 0 bases from J, with 15 bases between. CDR3 loop: CASRQTSGSSYEQYV. Here the CDR3 DNA reads TGTGCCAGCAGGCAAACTTCCGGGAGCTCCTACGAGCAGTACGTC.

This chain links TRBV2 with TRBJ2-5; 8 bases are shared with TRBD1. Germline V CDR1 and CDR2: SNHLY, FYNNEI. The CDR3 consists of 14 residues. V was pared by 6 bases and J by 4 bases, with 7 bases of the junction left unmatched. The CDR3 sequence is CASRRTGLRETQYF. The CDR3 DNA sequence: TGTGCCAGCAGGCGGACAGGGCTTCGAGAGACCCAGTACTTC. The full variable domain, completed using reference TRBV2 and TRBJ2-5, is EPEVTQTPSHQVTQMGQEVILRCVPISNHLYFYWYRQILGQKVEFLVSFYNNEISEKSEIFDDQFSVERPDGSNFTLKIRSTKLEDSAMYFCASRRTGLRETQYFGPGTRLLVL.

The rearrangement uses TRBV28 and TRBJ2-1; D ambiguous. This CDR3 region has 13 residues. V lost 2 bases to trimming and J lost 6 bases, with 8 bases between them. CDR1 and CDR2 from the germline V gene are MDHEN and SYDVKM. CDR3 bases: TGTGCCAGCAGTTTAGCGTTTCTCAATGAGCAGTTCTTC. It is translated as CASSLAFLNEQFF.

The chain has TRBV6-1 and TRBJ1-2; TRBD1 agrees at 7 bases. This CDR3 contains 13 residues. Germline CDR1 MNHNS, CDR2 SASEGT. Losses at the gene ends were 9 bases for V and 2 bases for J; bases not matched to a gene: 6. The CDR3 protein is CASGDRQNYGYTF. The CDR3 DNA follows: TGTGCCAGTGGGGACAGACAAAACTATGGCTACACCTTC.

V is TRBV2 and J is TRBJ1-2; tentatively, D is TRBD1 (6 bases). CDR1 is SNHLY, CDR2 FYNNEI, per germline. This CDR3 contains 12 residues. Trimming left V 7 bases short and J 4 bases short, with 10 bases between. The CDR3: CASMWDTYGYTF. The CDR3 DNA follows: TGTGCCAGCATGTGGGACACCTATGGCTACACCTTC.

This clone was detected only a few times. The chain is built from TRBV10-3 and TRBJ1-5, with a possible D match to TRBD1 (5 bases). Germline V gene data show CDR1 as ENHRY and CDR2 as SYGVKD. The CDR3 loop spans 14 amino acids. With 0 bases removed from V and 4 bases from J, the gap between germline ends came to 7 bases. This CDR3 is CAISESGANQPQHF. The DNA for the CDR3 is TGTGCCATCAGTGAGTCAGGGGCAAATCAGCCCCAGCATTTT.

V and J are TRBV30 and TRBJ2-2; D is possibly TRBD1 (5 bases). V lost 8 bases and J 1 base, leaving 14 bases between the germline ends. CDR3 length: 14 residues. Germline CDR1 and CDR2: GTSNPN and SVGIG (reference sequence). The CDR3 bases are TGTGCCGGAAGACAGATCAAGAACACCGGGGAGCTGTTTTTT. Protein sequence: CAGRQIKNTGELFF.

The genes are TRBV7-8 and TRBJ2-5; 11 bases are a match to TRBD2. V shed 0 bases and J 5 bases; nucleotides not matched to a gene: 5. Germline CDR1 and CDR2: SGHVS and FQNEAQ. The CDR3 spans 16 residues. The CDR3 sequence is CASSLAIAGGPETQYF. DNA for the CDR3: TGTGCCAGCAGCTTAGCCATAGCGGGAGGGCCGGAGACCCAGTACTTC.

In nucleotides, the CDR3 is TGTGCCAGTAGTATTTCCGGCGGCGGCTCGCCTAATGAGCAGTTCTTC. It is translated as CASSISGGGSPNEQFF. The chain uses TRBV19 and TRBJ2-1; no clear D. CDR1 is LNHDA and CDR2 is SQIVND in the germline V gene (reference sequence). V was shortened by 3 bases and J by 7 bases, with 19 bases between the two germline ends. The CDR3 is made up of 16 amino acids.

The rearrangement joins TRBV4-2 to TRBJ1-2, with 8 bases lining up with TRBD1. V shed 3 bases and J 1 base; nucleotides not matched to a gene: 10. Germline CDR1 and CDR2: LGHNA and YNFKEQ. There are 17 residues in the CDR3. The CDR3 nucleotides are TGTGCCAGCAGCCAGGATACAGGGGGGAGGGTTAACTATGGCTACACCTTC. This codes for CASSQDTGGRVNYGYTF.